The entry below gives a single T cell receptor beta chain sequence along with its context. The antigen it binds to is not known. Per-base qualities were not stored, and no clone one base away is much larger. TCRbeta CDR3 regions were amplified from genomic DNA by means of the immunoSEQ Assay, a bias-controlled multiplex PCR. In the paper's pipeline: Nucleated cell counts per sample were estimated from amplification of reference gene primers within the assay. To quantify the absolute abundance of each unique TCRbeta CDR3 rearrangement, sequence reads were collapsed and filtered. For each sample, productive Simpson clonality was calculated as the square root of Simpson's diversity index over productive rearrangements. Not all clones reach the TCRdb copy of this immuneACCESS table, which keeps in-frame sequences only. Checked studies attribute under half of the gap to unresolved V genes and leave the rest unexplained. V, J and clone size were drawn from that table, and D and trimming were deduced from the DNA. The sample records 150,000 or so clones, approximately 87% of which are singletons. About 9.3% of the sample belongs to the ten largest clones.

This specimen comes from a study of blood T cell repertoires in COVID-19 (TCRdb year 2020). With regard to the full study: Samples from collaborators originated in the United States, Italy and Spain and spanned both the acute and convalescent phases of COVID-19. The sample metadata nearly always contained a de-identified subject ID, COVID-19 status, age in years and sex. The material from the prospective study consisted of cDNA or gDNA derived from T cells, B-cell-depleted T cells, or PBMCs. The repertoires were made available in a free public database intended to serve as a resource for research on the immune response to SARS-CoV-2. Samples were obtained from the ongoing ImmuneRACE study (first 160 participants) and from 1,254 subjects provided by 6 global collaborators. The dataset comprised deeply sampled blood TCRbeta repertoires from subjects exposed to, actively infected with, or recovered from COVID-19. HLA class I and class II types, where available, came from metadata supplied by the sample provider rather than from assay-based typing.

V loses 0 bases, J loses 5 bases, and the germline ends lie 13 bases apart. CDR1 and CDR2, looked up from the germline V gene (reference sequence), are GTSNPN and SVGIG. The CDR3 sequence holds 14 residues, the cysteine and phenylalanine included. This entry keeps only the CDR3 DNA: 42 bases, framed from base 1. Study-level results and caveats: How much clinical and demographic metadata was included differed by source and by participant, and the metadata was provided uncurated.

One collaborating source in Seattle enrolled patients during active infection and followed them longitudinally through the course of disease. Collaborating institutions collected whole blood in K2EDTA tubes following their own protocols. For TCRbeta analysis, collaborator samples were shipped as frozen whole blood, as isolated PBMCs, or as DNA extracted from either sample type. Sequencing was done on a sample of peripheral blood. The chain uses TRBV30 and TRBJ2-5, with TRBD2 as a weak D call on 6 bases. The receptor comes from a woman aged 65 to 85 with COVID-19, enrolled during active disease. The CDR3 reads CAWSVRLREETQYF. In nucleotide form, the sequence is TGTGCCTGGAGTGTCAGGCTACGGGAGGAGACCCAGTACTTC.